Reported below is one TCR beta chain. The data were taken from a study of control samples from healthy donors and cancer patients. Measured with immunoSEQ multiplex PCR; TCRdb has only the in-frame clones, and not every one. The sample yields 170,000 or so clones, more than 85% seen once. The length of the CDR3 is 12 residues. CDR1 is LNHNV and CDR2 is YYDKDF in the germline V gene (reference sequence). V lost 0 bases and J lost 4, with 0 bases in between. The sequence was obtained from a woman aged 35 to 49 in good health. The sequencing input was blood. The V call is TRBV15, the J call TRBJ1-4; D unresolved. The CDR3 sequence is CATSRDNEKLFF. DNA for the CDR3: TGTGCCACCAGCAGAGATAATGAAAAACTGTTTTTT.